This T cell receptor (beta chain) is from a study of shared clonotypes between healthy human individuals. The ends were cut back, 7 bases at V and 3 bases at J, with 15 bases in the middle. The CDR3 has 13 residues. CDR1 is SQVTM and CDR2 is ANQGSEA in the germline V gene. Generated by immunoSEQ multiplex PCR, the TCRdb table keeps only in-frame clones and is missing some. The repertoire holds approximately 1,500,000 clones, with more than 95% as singletons. The sequence was collected from a man under 40 in good health. The chain carries TRBV29-1 and TRBJ1-1; D gene uncertain. Sequenced: naive CD4+ T cells sorted from blood. This sample's subset: CD45RA+ positively selected. As DNA, the CDR3 is TGCAGCGGTCGACACGGCGGGGACACTGAAGCTTTCTTT. Translated, it gives CSGRHGGDTEAFF.